A selection of T cell receptor beta chains follows, all from one sample in a study of tumor-infiltrating lymphocytes in localized non-small cell lung cancer. Sequencing was performed with immunoSEQ multiplex PCR; in TCRdb, only in-frame clones are kept and a portion is missing. The sample has about 10,000 clones, about three quarters seen once. The sequenced sample consisted of uninvolved lung tissue not adjacent to the tumor. The receptors stem from a human donor with non-small cell lung cancer. The CDR3 runs from the conserved cysteine through the conserved F or W. The order of the fields is CDR3 length, J gene, clone size, D gene, V gene, CDR3 protein, CDR3 DNA. D genes are given only for firm matches. For some rows the clone size is stated as once, few or many, or as a class when expanded; others skip it.

length: 18
J: TRBJ2-1
size: -
D: TRBD2
V: TRBV7-2
CDR3: CASSLTVGRGGRVSEQFF
DNA: TGTGCCAGCAGCTTAACGGTTGGTAGGGGCGGGAGGGTCAGTGAGCAGTTCTTC

length: 13
J: TRBJ1-5
size: -
D: -
V: TRBV6-6
CDR3: CASSYGTYQPQHF
DNA: TGTGCCAGCAGTTACGGGACTTATCAGCCCCAGCATTTT

length: 14
J: TRBJ1-2
size: -
D: -
V: TRBV6-5
CDR3: CASSYPNGRGGYTF
DNA: TGTGCCAGCAGTTACCCTAATGGACGTGGGGGCTACACCTTC

length: 15
J: TRBJ2-7
size: -
D: TRBD2
V: TRBV5-4
CDR3: CASRQTSGSPYEQYF
DNA: TGTGCCAGCAGACAGACTAGCGGGAGCCCCTACGAGCAGTACTTC

length: 14
J: TRBJ2-7
size: -
D: -
V: TRBV7-2
CDR3: CASRKTGPAYEQYF
DNA: TGTGCCAGCCGAAAGACGGGACCCGCCTACGAGCAGTACTTC

length: 16
J: TRBJ2-7
size: few
D: -
V: TRBV6-1
CDR3: CASSERASSLSYEQYF
DNA: TGTGCCAGCAGTGAACGGGCGTCAAGCCTATCCTACGAGCAGTACTTC

length: 13
J: TRBJ1-1
size: -
D: -
V: TRBV2
CDR3: CASSGTMNTEAFF
DNA: TGTGCCAGCAGTGGTACGATGAACACTGAAGCTTTCTTT

length: 14
J: TRBJ1-2
size: -
D: -
V: TRBV6-1
CDR3: CASSGTAPFDGYTF
DNA: TGTGCCAGCTCCGGGACGGCACCTTTTGACGGCTACACCTTC

length: 15
J: TRBJ1-2
size: -
D: TRBD1
V: TRBV5-6
CDR3: CASSFERRGNYGYTF
DNA: TGTGCCAGCAGCTTTGAACGCAGGGGGAACTATGGCTACACCTTC

length: 19
J: TRBJ2-1
size: -
D: TRBD1
V: TRBV14
CDR3: CASSNRLLSGTGEYNEQFF
DNA: TGTGCCAGCAGCAACCGCCTCCTTTCCGGGACAGGGGAGTATAATGAGCAGTTCTTC

length: 12
J: TRBJ1-4
size: once
D: -
V: TRBV29-1
CDR3: CSALGTNEKLFF
DNA: TGCAGCGCCCTTGGGACTAATGAAAAACTGTTTTTT

length: 14
J: TRBJ1-1
size: -
D: -
V: TRBV5-6
CDR3: CASSLGTGNTEAFF
DNA: TGTGCCAGCAGCCTTGGGACGGGGAACACTGAAGCTTTCTTT

length: 15
J: TRBJ1-5
size: -
D: -
V: TRBV6-1
CDR3: CASRLGGNSNQPQHF
DNA: TGTGCCAGCCGCCTTGGGGGGAACAGCAATCAGCCCCAGCATTTT

length: 15
J: TRBJ1-2
size: -
D: TRBD1
V: TRBV29-1
CDR3: CSVDPGQGAGGGYTF
DNA: TGCAGCGTCGACCCTGGACAGGGGGCAGGAGGGGGCTACACCTTC

length: 14
J: TRBJ2-3
size: -
D: TRBD1
V: TRBV7-2
CDR3: CASSSYRGWDTQYF
DNA: TGTGCCAGCAGCTCATACAGGGGGTGGGATACGCAGTATTTT

length: 17
J: TRBJ2-3
size: -
D: TRBD2
V: TRBV11-2
CDR3: CASSSGLAGAYTDTQYF
DNA: TGTGCCAGCAGCTCCGGACTAGCGGGGGCTTACACAGATACGCAGTATTTT

length: 15
J: TRBJ2-7
size: -
D: TRBD1
V: TRBV28
CDR3: CASSLSGQGRYEQYF
DNA: TGTGCCAGCAGTTTAAGTGGACAGGGGAGATACGAGCAGTACTTC

length: 14
J: TRBJ1-5
size: -
D: -
V: TRBV30
CDR3: CAWSVGYSNQPQHF
DNA: TGTGCCTGGAGTGTCGGATATAGCAATCAGCCCCAGCATTTT

length: 15
J: TRBJ1-5
size: few
D: TRBD1
V: TRBV18
CDR3: CASSLDRGSDQPQHF
DNA: TGTGCCAGCTCACTCGACAGGGGAAGCGATCAGCCCCAGCATTTT

length: 13
J: TRBJ2-7
size: -
D: -
V: TRBV4-3
CDR3: CASSQDGSYEQYF
DNA: TGCGCCAGCAGCCAAGATGGAAGCTACGAGCAGTACTTC

length: 16
J: TRBJ2-5
size: -
D: TRBD2
V: TRBV7-6
CDR3: CASSLPVAGHDETQYF
DNA: TGTGCCAGCAGCTTACCGGTAGCGGGACATGACGAGACCCAGTACTTC

length: 14
J: TRBJ2-1
size: -
D: -
V: TRBV6-5
CDR3: CASSSSASYNEQFF
DNA: TGTGCCAGCAGTTCGTCAGCTTCCTACAATGAGCAGTTCTTC

length: 13
J: TRBJ1-2
size: -
D: -
V: TRBV19
CDR3: CASLRGINYGYTF
DNA: TGTGCCAGTCTAAGGGGGATCAACTATGGCTACACCTTC

length: 16
J: TRBJ2-5
size: few
D: -
V: TRBV5-8
CDR3: CASSPLTGGYQETQYF
DNA: TGTGCCAGCAGCCCCCTGACCGGGGGCTACCAAGAGACCCAGTACTTC

length: 15
J: TRBJ2-3
size: -
D: -
V: TRBV7-3
CDR3: CASSLVGPLGDTQYF
DNA: TGTGCCAGCAGCTTAGTGGGGCCCCTGGGAGATACGCAGTATTTT

length: 16
J: TRBJ1-2
size: -
D: -
V: TRBV28
CDR3: CASSLGSGSLPSGYTF
DNA: TGTGCCAGCAGTTTAGGGTCCGGGTCCCTTCCGTCCGGCTACACCTTC

length: 15
J: TRBJ2-3
size: -
D: TRBD1
V: TRBV27
CDR3: CASSFSGTGGEGQYF
DNA: TGTGCCAGCAGTTTCTCCGGGACAGGGGGCGAAGGGCAGTATTTT

length: 12
J: TRBJ1-2
size: -
D: -
V: TRBV30
CDR3: CAPIRAGDGYTF
DNA: TGTGCCCCAATCCGGGCAGGGGATGGCTACACCTTC

length: 14
J: TRBJ2-7
size: -
D: TRBD1
V: TRBV27
CDR3: CASSTWDRGYEQYF
DNA: TGTGCCAGCAGTACCTGGGACAGGGGTTACGAGCAGTACTTC

length: 12
J: TRBJ2-7
size: -
D: -
V: TRBV30
CDR3: CAWTPGTYEQYF
DNA: TGTGCCTGGACCCCGGGAACCTACGAGCAGTACTTC

length: 14
J: TRBJ1-2
size: -
D: TRBD1
V: TRBV25-1
CDR3: CASSGQGQGYGYTF
DNA: TGTGCCAGCAGTGGGCAAGGACAGGGCTATGGCTACACCTTC

length: 15
J: TRBJ2-7
size: -
D: -
V: TRBV28
CDR3: CASSPGGGSAYEQYF
DNA: TGTGCCAGCAGTCCCGGGGGTGGGAGTGCCTACGAGCAGTACTTC

length: 15
J: TRBJ2-5
size: -
D: -
V: TRBV15
CDR3: CATSRDLGAQETQYF
DNA: TGTGCCACCAGCAGAGATTTGGGGGCCCAAGAGACCCAGTACTTC

length: 17
J: TRBJ2-2
size: -
D: -
V: TRBV5-6
CDR3: CASSLGWGIIGPGELFF
DNA: TGTGCCAGCAGCTTGGGGTGGGGGATAATCGGGCCCGGGGAGCTGTTTTTT

length: 16
J: TRBJ1-4
size: -
D: -
V: TRBV2
CDR3: CASSEGKRTRNEKLFF
DNA: TGTGCCAGCAGTGAAGGGAAGCGAACCCGAAATGAAAAACTGTTTTTT

length: 15
J: TRBJ2-2
size: -
D: TRBD1
V: TRBV7-9
CDR3: CASSIDRGHVGELFF
DNA: TGTGCCAGCAGCATCGACAGGGGGCACGTCGGGGAGCTGTTTTTT

length: 14
J: TRBJ2-3
size: -
D: TRBD2
V: TRBV15
CDR3: CATSRVAGEGTQYF
DNA: TGTGCCACCAGCAGAGTTGCGGGGGAAGGTACGCAGTATTTT

length: 17
J: TRBJ1-5
size: -
D: -
V: TRBV19
CDR3: CASTLSAGQGLNQPQHF
DNA: TGTGCCAGTACTCTATCAGCCGGGCAGGGACTCAATCAGCCCCAGCATTTT

length: 13
J: TRBJ2-5
size: few
D: -
V: TRBV7-9
CDR3: CASTRELKETQYF
DNA: TGTGCCAGCACCCGAGAGCTCAAAGAGACCCAGTACTTC

length: 10
J: TRBJ1-1
size: -
D: -
V: TRBV20-1
CDR3: CGVVDAEAFF
DNA: TGCGGGGTCGTGGACGCTGAAGCTTTCTTT

length: 14
J: TRBJ1-2
size: -
D: TRBD1
V: TRBV5-6
CDR3: CASSAFNRGHGYTF
DNA: TGTGCCAGCAGCGCCTTCAACAGGGGTCATGGCTACACCTTC

length: 13
J: TRBJ2-5
size: -
D: -
V: TRBV5-1
CDR3: CASSFRARETQYF
DNA: TGCGCCAGCAGCTTTAGGGCTCGAGAGACCCAGTACTTC

length: 15
J: TRBJ1-1
size: few
D: -
V: TRBV9
CDR3: CASSVQGGLNTEAFF
DNA: TGTGCCAGCAGCGTACAGGGAGGCTTGAACACTGAAGCTTTCTTT

length: 12
J: TRBJ1-2
size: -
D: -
V: TRBV30
CDR3: CAWSRPPGGYTF
DNA: TGTGCCTGGAGTCGGCCCCCAGGGGGCTACACCTTC

length: 14
J: TRBJ2-3
size: -
D: TRBD1
V: TRBV7-8
CDR3: CATTRDRVADTQYF
DNA: TGTGCCACCACCCGGGACAGGGTGGCAGATACGCAGTATTTT

length: 14
J: TRBJ1-2
size: few
D: -
V: TRBV4-2
CDR3: CASSQDRSNYGYTF
DNA: TGTGCCAGCAGCCAAGATCGGTCTAACTATGGCTACACCTTC

length: 16
J: TRBJ2-2
size: -
D: -
V: TRBV4-3
CDR3: CASSQAEGRSTGELFF
DNA: TGCGCCAGCAGCCAAGCTGAGGGGAGAAGCACCGGGGAGCTGTTTTTT

length: 14
J: TRBJ1-5
size: -
D: -
V: TRBV30
CDR3: CAWSVVERNQPQHF
DNA: TGTGCCTGGAGTGTCGTGGAGCGGAATCAGCCCCAGCATTTT

length: 13
J: TRBJ1-4
size: -
D: TRBD1
V: TRBV6-1
CDR3: CASSDRGNEKLFF
DNA: TGTGCCAGCTCGGACAGGGGGAATGAAAAACTGTTTTTT

length: 14
J: TRBJ2-5
size: -
D: TRBD1
V: TRBV28
CDR3: CASSLSGGGETQYF
DNA: TGTGCCAGCAGTTTATCAGGGGGTGGCGAGACCCAGTACTTC

length: 15
J: TRBJ2-7
size: -
D: TRBD2
V: TRBV19
CDR3: CASSIRSGGSYEQYF
DNA: TGTGCCAGTAGTATCCGTAGCGGGGGCAGCTACGAGCAGTACTTC

length: 17
J: TRBJ2-2
size: -
D: TRBD2
V: TRBV14
CDR3: CASSQYRLAGDTGELFF
DNA: TGTGCCAGCAGCCAATACCGCCTAGCGGGGGACACCGGGGAGCTGTTTTTT

length: 18
J: TRBJ2-6
size: -
D: TRBD1
V: TRBV30
CDR3: CAWSVHYRGSSGANVLTF
DNA: TGTGCCTGGAGTGTACACTACAGGGGGTCCTCTGGGGCCAACGTCCTGACTTTC

length: 16
J: TRBJ1-2
size: once
D: -
V: TRBV7-2
CDR3: CASSFLVPGVLYGYTF
DNA: TGTGCCAGCAGCTTTCTAGTGCCGGGAGTTCTCTATGGCTACACCTTC

length: 14
J: TRBJ1-3
size: -
D: -
V: TRBV2
CDR3: CASSGSRVRDTIYF
DNA: TGTGCCAGCAGTGGGAGCAGGGTCCGGGACACCATATATTTT

length: 15
J: TRBJ2-7
size: -
D: TRBD1
V: TRBV5-1
CDR3: CASSLGQGFAYEQYF
DNA: TGCGCCAGCAGCTTGGGACAGGGTTTTGCCTACGAGCAGTACTTC

length: 13
J: TRBJ2-2
size: -
D: -
V: TRBV19
CDR3: CASSMGNTGELFF
DNA: TGTGCCAGTAGTATGGGGAACACCGGGGAGCTGTTTTTT

length: 15
J: TRBJ2-7
size: once
D: TRBD1
V: TRBV6-5
CDR3: CASSHRDRGQYEQYF
DNA: TGTGCCAGCAGCCACCGGGACAGGGGGCAGTACGAGCAGTACTTC

length: 15
J: TRBJ2-7
size: -
D: TRBD1
V: TRBV27
CDR3: CASSLADRGLNEQYF
DNA: TGTGCCAGCAGTTTGGCGGACAGGGGGTTGAACGAGCAGTACTTC

length: 15
J: TRBJ2-7
size: -
D: TRBD1
V: TRBV7-2
CDR3: CASSVQGDRTYEQYF
DNA: TGTGCCAGCAGCGTCCAGGGGGACAGAACCTACGAGCAGTACTTC